These 5 T cell receptor beta chains were all obtained from the same sample, sequenced in a study of T cell responses to AZD1222 COVID-19 vaccine. Sequencing used immunoSEQ multiplex PCR; TCRdb keeps in-frame clones, though not all of them. The table records 100,000 or so clones, 70% to 90% of them present only once. The sequencing here drew on peripheral blood, taken on day 0 of AZD1222 vaccination. Source of these receptors: an adult in good health.

The chain combines TRBV5-1 with TRBJ1-6, with D unclear. Trimming stripped 4 bases from V and 0 bases from J, with 11 bases between. In germline, CDR1 is SGHRS, CDR2 YFSETQ. This CDR3 region has 16 residues. For the CDR3, the DNA is TGCGCCAGCAGCGGTGACGAGAGCTCCTATAATTCACCCCTCCACTTT. It yields the protein CASSGDESSYNSPLHF.

The CDR3 spells CASSSTGLTGANVLTF. CDR3 nucleotides: TGTGCCAGCAGTTCGACAGGCCTGACTGGGGCCAACGTCCTGACTTTC. The chain links TRBV6-5 to TRBJ2-6; a possible D gene is TRBD1 (6 bases). This CDR3 contains 16 residues. Germline CDR1 MNHEY, CDR2 SVGAGI. V was cut by 4 bases and J by 2 bases, with 12 bases left in between.

The genes are TRBV21-1 and TRBJ2-1. TRBV21-1 is described as a pseudogene. The CDR3 spans 17 residues. The CDR3 nucleotides are TGTGCCAGCAGCTCTTCTCTGGCATTGAGCTCCTACAATGAGCAGTTCTTC. It codes for CASSSSLALSSYNEQFF.

The chain combines TRBV5-1 with TRBJ2-7; tentatively, D is TRBD1 (5 bases). The germline V gene encodes CDR1 SGHRS and CDR2 YFSETQ. CDR3 length: 16 residues. V was pared by 3 bases and J by 3 bases, with 19 bases between. This CDR3 is CASSWGTYGTDYEQYF. The CDR3 DNA reads as TGCGCCAGCAGCTGGGGCACCTACGGCACAGACTACGAGCAGTACTTC.

For this clone: At one end the junction does not follow the germline gene, possibly because of a read error. The chain recombines TRBV5-1 with TRBJ1-2, with TRBD1 matching 9 bases. This CDR3 comprises 12 residues. Germline-derived CDR1 and CDR2 are SGHRS and YFSETQ. The CDR3 sequence is CASSYGQGIKAF. CDR3 DNA: TGCGCCAGCAGCTACGGACAGGGGATTAAAGCCTTC. The entire variable domain, with the rest obtained from reference TRBV5-1 and TRBJ1-2, is as follows: KAGVTQTPRYLIKTRGQQVTLSCSPISGHRSVSWYQQTPGQGLQFLFEYFSETQRNKGNFPGRFSGRQFSNSRSEMNVSTLELGDSALYLCASSYGQGIKAFGSGTRLTVV.